This is a list of T cell receptor beta chains from one sample in a study of cytomegalovirus exposure and HLA in healthy donors. The table came from immunoSEQ multiplex PCR; TCRdb's copy has only in-frame clones and leaves some out. In the table there are about 220,000 clones, roughly 82% of which are singletons. The sequenced material came from PBMCs. The receptors come from a man aged 40-49 years in good health and CMV-seropositive. Both conserved end residues are part of each CDR3. The D gene is left open where the match is weak. Some rows have no size entry. The others give once, few or many, or a class for an expanded clone.

d_gene	len	abundance	j_gene	v_gene	CDR3nt	CDR3aa
NA	15	NA	TRBJ2-6	TRBV7-8	TGTGCCAGCAGCTTAGTTAGCTCTGGGGCCAACGTCCTGACTTTC	CASSLVSSGANVLTF
TRBD2	15	few	TRBJ2-4	TRBV19	TGTGCCAGTAGCCTCAGCGGGAGGGCCAAAAACATTCAGTACTTC	CASSLSGRAKNIQYF
TRBD2	17	NA	TRBJ2-1	TRBV7-9	TGTGCCAGCAGCTCTATCTTAGCGGGAGGGCCATCGGATGAGCAGTTCTTC	CASSSILAGGPSDEQFF
TRBD1	18	NA	TRBJ1-6	TRBV4-1	TGCGCCAGCAGCCAAGTAATGACAGGGGGCTCCTATAATTCACCCCTCCACTTT	CASSQVMTGGSYNSPLHF
TRBD1	12	NA	TRBJ1-4	TRBV28	TGTGCCAGCACACAGGGGTTTGAAAAACTGTTTTTT	CASTQGFEKLFF
TRBD2	17	NA	TRBJ2-6	TRBV7-3	TGTGCCAGCAGCTTAACGTGGGAGGGATCTGGGGCCAACGTCCTGACTTTC	CASSLTWEGSGANVLTF
NA	15	NA	TRBJ2-5	TRBV9	TGTGCCAGCAGCGTATCCCCGGGAGTCGGAGAGACCCAGTACTTC	CASSVSPGVGETQYF
TRBD1	15	few	TRBJ1-4	TRBV6-6	TGTGCCAGCAGTTTTCGACAGGGGGCGGGAGAAAAACTGTTTTTT	CASSFRQGAGEKLFF
TRBD2	18	NA	TRBJ2-1	TRBV27	TGTGCCAGCGGCCGGGGGGCGGGAGGCGCAAGCTCCTACAATGAGCAGTTCTTC	CASGRGAGGASSYNEQFF
TRBD2	14	NA	TRBJ2-2	TRBV5-1	TGCGCCAGCGGTATCCTAGCGGGAGCCGGGGAGCTGTTTTTT	CASGILAGAGELFF
NA	13	NA	TRBJ2-3	TRBV19	TGTGCCACTGACGACTCATCCCCAGATACGCAGTATTTT	CATDDSSPDTQYF
NA	13	few	TRBJ2-7	TRBV25-1	TGTGCCAGCAGTGAATTGGCAGCCTACGAGCAGTACTTC	CASSELAAYEQYF
NA	15	NA	TRBJ2-7	TRBV19	TGTGCCAGTAGTTTTAGGGCAGGGCCCACCTACGAGCAGTACTTC	CASSFRAGPTYEQYF
TRBD1	16	NA	TRBJ1-3	TRBV5-1	TGCGCCAGCAGCGCTGCCGGGACAGGGGGCGGAAACACCATATATTTT	CASSAAGTGGGNTIYF
TRBD2	18	NA	TRBJ2-2	TRBV11-2	TGTGCCAGCAGCTTAGATTACCCGGCGGGAGGGGCCACCGGGGAGCTGTTTTTT	CASSLDYPAGGATGELFF
TRBD2	17	NA	TRBJ2-1	TRBV18	TGTGCCAGCTCACCACGAGGTACTAGCGGCCCCTACAATGAGCAGTTCTTC	CASSPRGTSGPYNEQFF
NA	15	NA	TRBJ2-1	TRBV10-3	TGTGCCATCAGACTTGATGCTCGTTCCTACAATGAGCAGTTCTTC	CAIRLDARSYNEQFF
NA	13	NA	TRBJ1-1	TRBV7-3	TGTGCCAGCAGCCGGGGCGGGGGGCTGGAAGCTTTCTTT	CASSRGGGLEAFF